The source of this T cell receptor beta chain is a study of shared T cell receptors in the human thymus. This CDR3 is built from 18 residues. The germline V gene encodes CDR1 MDHEN and CDR2 SYDVKM. V lost 6 bases to trimming and J lost 2 bases; unmatched junction nucleotides: 11. Profiled with immunoSEQ multiplex PCR; TCRdb holds only in-frame clones, not every one. This table has hundreds of thousands of clones, 75% to 90% appearing once. This same sample was also taken into another study, of human thymus T cells. According to that study: Thymus specimens were resections from corrective heart surgery. A high degree of thymic repertoire overlap among unrelated individuals was reported in related research.

The source material was thymocytes. This receptor was identified in a girl under three years old with a congenital heart defect. The chain uses TRBV28 and TRBJ2-3, with 13 bases lining up with TRBD2. The CDR3 reads CASSQPGLAGRPTDTQYF. The CDR3 DNA is TGTGCCAGCAGCCAACCGGGACTAGCGGGGCGGCCCACAGATACGCAGTATTTT.